The 13 T cell receptor beta chains below were found in one sample sequenced in a study of cytomegalovirus exposure and HLA in healthy donors. Primers included in the PCR were 60 Vbeta and 13 Jbeta primers. Assay: immunoSEQ multiplex PCR; the TCRdb copy retains only in-frame clones and omits some. The data contain 100,000 to 150,000 clones, approximately 80% of them seen just once; the ten biggest clones take up less than 1.5%. Sequencing input: PBMCs. These receptors came from a girl between 2 and 10 years old in good health and CMV-seronegative.

The chain joins TRBV27 to TRBJ1-5, with D perhaps TRBD1 (5 bases). This CDR3 comprises 14 residues. Germline CDR1 MNHEY, CDR2 SMNVEV (reference sequence). V lost 2 bases and J lost 9, with 14 bases in between. The CDR3 nucleotides read TGTGCCAGCAGTTTAGCGGGGGGATCCCGGCCCCAGCATTTT. Amino acids: CASSLAGGSRPQHF.

The V and J genes are TRBV30 and TRBJ2-1, with TRBD2 matching 7 bases. The CDR3 consists of 14 residues. Per the germline V gene, CDR1 is GTSNPN and CDR2 is SVGIG (reference sequence). J was trimmed by 1 base and V by 5 bases; bases with no gene match: 5. The CDR3: CAWSSGLSYNEQFF. CDR3 sequence (DNA): TGTGCCTGGTCTAGCGGACTTTCCTACAATGAGCAGTTCTTC.

This clone was counted a few times. The chain couples TRBV5-6 to TRBJ2-7; 8 nucleotides align to TRBD2. Trimming removed 6 bases from V and 2 bases from J; junction bases left unmatched: 7. This CDR3 spans 14 amino acids. Germline loops: CDR1 SGHDT, CDR2 YYEEEE. The CDR3 nucleotides are TGTGCCAGCACCCTTAGCGGGACTACCTACGAGCAGTACTTC. Protein: CASTLSGTTYEQYF.

This sequence joins TRBV21-1 and TRBJ2-2; TRBD1, as called in the table, went unchecked against the DNA. TRBV21-1 is termed a pseudogene. CDR3 length equals 12 residues. The CDR3 here is CASRTGAGELFF. In DNA, the CDR3 is TGTGCCAGCAGGACAGGGGCCGGGGAGCTGTTTTTT.

Only a few counts were recorded for this clone. CDR3 DNA: TGTGCCAGCAGAACAGCCCGGGGGTTGGCTGAAGCTTTCTTT. It translates to CASRTARGLAEAFF. The chain has TRBV6-1 and TRBJ1-1; the D gene is possibly TRBD1 (5 bases). This CDR3 spans 14 amino acids. V was clipped by 6 bases and J by 6 bases, with 17 bases between them. Per germline, CDR1 MNHNS and CDR2 SASEGT.

The chain is built from TRBV29-1 and TRBJ2-1; D gene uncertain. The CDR3 extends over 15 amino acids. V dropped 1 base and J dropped 0 bases, with 10 bases sitting between them. Germline assignment: CDR1 SQVTM and CDR2 ANQGSEA. Written as DNA, the CDR3 is TGCAGCGTTGAAGGGTACAGAAACTCCTACAATGAGCAGTTCTTC. It translates to CSVEGYRNSYNEQFF.

The rearrangement joins TRBV7-9 to TRBJ2-7, with D perhaps TRBD1 (5 bases). The CDR3 sequence is 14 residues long. V lost 1 base, J lost 2 bases, and 9 bases lay in between. CDR1 and CDR2 (germline): SEHNR, FQNEAQ (reference sequence). The CDR3: CASSLGQGTYEQYF. For the CDR3, the DNA is TGTGCCAGCAGCTTAGGGCAGGGAACCTACGAGCAGTACTTC.

The V and J genes are TRBV4-1 and TRBJ2-3; 12 nucleotides match TRBD2. The CDR3 runs to 18 residues. Germline V gene sequence: CDR1 MGHRA, CDR2 YSYEKL. J was trimmed by 2 bases and V by 2 bases; bases with no gene match: 8. CDR3 loop: CASSQRATSGGITDTQYF. The DNA of the CDR3 is TGCGCCAGCAGCCAAAGGGCGACTAGCGGGGGTATCACAGATACGCAGTATTTT.

This chain links TRBV2 with TRBJ1-2; no definite D call. The CDR3 spans 12 residues. Per germline, CDR1 SNHLY and CDR2 FYNNEI. Trimming left V 6 bases short and J 4 bases short, with 9 bases between. The CDR3 here is CASRVEPYGYTF. The CDR3 DNA is TGTGCCAGCAGGGTTGAGCCCTATGGCTACACCTTC.

The CDR3 sequence: CASSPMREYYGYTF. The CDR3 DNA reads TGTGCCAGCTCACCCATGAGGGAGTACTATGGCTACACCTTC. This chain uses TRBV18 with TRBJ1-2; no clear D gene. Germline CDR1 and CDR2: KGHSH and LQKENI. Trimming removed 3 bases at V and 3 bases at J, with 11 bases between. CDR3 length: 14 residues.

V gene TRBV27 combines with J gene TRBJ2-2; the match to TRBD1 covers 9 bases. The CDR3 is 17 residues long. The junction had 11 bases not matched to a gene; V was cut back by 5 bases and J by 4 bases. CDR1 is MNHEY and CDR2 is SMNVEV in the germline V gene (reference sequence). CDR3 in amino acids: CASSEIGQGLSTGELFF. The CDR3 DNA sequence: TGTGCCAGCAGTGAGATCGGACAGGGGTTGTCCACCGGGGAGCTGTTTTTT.

The V call is TRBV15, the J call TRBJ2-7, with TRBD2 matching 11 bases. The V and J ends lost 5 bases and 3 bases, in that order; junction bases with no gene match: 6. This CDR3 has 15 amino acids. Germline V gene data show CDR1 as LNHNV and CDR2 as YYDKDF (reference sequence). In DNA form, the CDR3 reads TGTGCCACCAGCTCTTTTAGCGGGAGGGGCTACGAGCAGTACTTC. It yields the protein CATSSFSGRGYEQYF.

This clone was observed a single time. The chain uses TRBV2 and TRBJ1-4, with D tentatively TRBD1 (5 bases). Germline-derived CDR1 and CDR2 are SNHLY and FYNNEI. The V end was cut by 6 bases, the J end by 1 base, with 12 bases between. The CDR3 has 15 amino acids. In DNA, the CDR3 is TGTGCCAGCAGGGTTCAGGGCCAAACTAATGAAAAACTGTTTTTT. Translating gives CASRVQGQTNEKLFF.